Following are 16 T cell receptor beta chains from one sample sequenced in a study of post-analysis software for immune sequencing data. Study-wide results and caveats: Patients had higher frequencies than controls of five TRBV segments, including TRBV5-6, TRBV5-1 and TRBV20-1.

TCR beta cDNA libraries included unique molecular identifiers. TCRdb called the PCR reads again in MiXCR, with one record for every CDR3 protein. Altogether some 890,000 distinct CDR3 sequences are present, 53% being singletons, with the ten largest covering approximately 4.5%. No antigen has been identified for these receptors. The sample was blood. The receptors come from a girl aged 5-17 years with multiple sclerosis.

The rearrangement joins TRBV7-9 to TRBJ2-7, with TRBD1 matching 7 bases. The V segment lost 7 bases and the J segment 3 bases; nucleotides outside the gene matches: 9. Germline V gene sequence: CDR1 SEHNR, CDR2 FQNEAQ (reference sequence). The CDR3 runs to 14 residues. The CDR3 DNA follows: TGTGCCAGCACCTTGCAGGACAGGTACTACGAGCAGTACTTC. This encodes CASTLQDRYYEQYF. The full variable domain, its missing parts supplied by reference TRBV7-9 and TRBJ2-7, is DTGVSQNPRHKITKRGQNVTFRCDPISEHNRLYWYRQTLGQGPEFLTYFQNEAQLEKSRLLSDRFSAERPKGSFSTLEIQRTEQGDSAMYLCASTLQDRYYEQYFGPGTRLTVT.

The table lists this clonotype with a few counts. This chain links TRBV6-6 with TRBJ1-2, with D unresolved. V shed 5 bases and J shed 0 bases, with 13 bases lying between them. This CDR3 has 15 residues. Germline assignment: CDR1 MNHNY and CDR2 SVGAGI (reference sequence). CDR3 sequence: CASSTPGSTNYGYTF. DNA of the CDR3: TGTGCCAGCAGTACACCGGGTTCTACTAACTATGGCTACACCTTC.

This chain's CDR3 is CSVEEVTSGNTIYF. The CDR3 DNA follows: TGCAGCGTTGAAGAGGTAACCTCTGGAAACACCATATATTTT. The rearrangement uses TRBV29-1 and TRBJ1-3; no definite D call. Germline V gene sequence: CDR1 SQVTM, CDR2 ANQGSEA. There are 14 residues in the CDR3. The V end was cut by 0 bases, the J end by 0 bases, with 6 bases between. The full variable domain, in which reference TRBV29-1 and TRBJ1-3 provide the parts outside the CDR3, is SAVISQKPSRDICQRGTSLTIQCQVDSQVTMMFWYRQQPGQSLTLIATANQGSEATYESGFVIDKFPISRPNLTFSTLTVSNMSPEDSSIYLCSVEEVTSGNTIYFGEGSWLTVV.

V is TRBV7-3 and J is TRBJ2-1; a weak D match, TRBD2 (7 bases). The V gene's germline CDR1 is SGHTA and CDR2 FQGTGA. This CDR3 has 15 amino acids. V gave up 5 bases and J gave up 8 bases, with 19 bases separating them. CDR3 sequence: CASSRGGGQGDEQFF. CDR3 bases: TGTGCCAGCAGCCGTGGGGGGGGGCAAGGGGATGAGCAGTTCTTC.

The rearrangement uses TRBV6-5 and TRBJ2-1; TRBD1 matches at 11 bases. This CDR3 comprises 16 residues. The J segment lost 7 bases and the V segment lost 7 bases, leaving 12 bases of the junction unmatched. Germline V gene lookup returns CDR1 MNHEY and CDR2 SVGAGI. CDR3: CASIKPGTGGANEQFF. The CDR3 nucleotides read TGTGCCAGCATTAAACCCGGGACAGGGGGGGCGAATGAGCAGTTCTTC.

In this sample, this clonotype turned up a few times. This chain links TRBV20-1 with TRBJ2-7, with a tentative D call TRBD2 (6 bases). The germline CDR1 and CDR2 sequences are DFQATT and SNEGSKA (reference sequence). V lost 4 bases to trimming and J lost 0 bases, with 16 bases between them. The CDR3 covers 15 residues. The DNA of the CDR3 is TGCAGTGCTACCGTCGCGGGACTCTCCTCCTACGAGCAGTACTTC. Translating gives CSATVAGLSSYEQYF.

The rearrangement uses TRBV27 and TRBJ1-1; D gene uncertain. This CDR3 has 15 amino acids. Trimming took 6 bases from V and 6 from J, leaving 20 bases between them. The germline V gene has CDR1 MNHEY and CDR2 SMNVEV (reference sequence). The CDR3 DNA reads TGTGCCAGCAGACCTCGGGCGGGTTATAAGGCTGAAGCTTTCTTT. It encodes CASRPRAGYKAEAFF.

The chain recombines TRBV29-1 with TRBJ1-1; D unclear. The CDR3 is 13 residues long. Germline CDR1 is SQVTM and CDR2 is ANQGSEA. V lost 6 bases and J 1 base, leaving 12 bases between the germline ends. The CDR3 DNA follows: TGCAGCGTACGGACTCCGGAGAACACTGAAGCTTTCTTT. Translation: CSVRTPENTEAFF.

The chain uses TRBV7-8 and TRBJ1-1; 8 bases fit TRBD1. This CDR3 contains 19 residues. Per germline, CDR1 SGHVS and CDR2 FQNEAQ. J was trimmed by 5 bases and V by 0 bases; bases with no gene match: 17. In nucleotides, the CDR3 is TGTGCCAGCAGCTTAGCGAGGGTCAGGGGGCGAGGTAACGCGACTGAAGCTTTCTTT. This sequence encodes CASSLARVRGRGNATEAFF.

This clonotype was counted between two and nine times. The V gene is TRBV6-1, the J gene TRBJ1-1, with D maybe TRBD1 (5 bases). Trimming pared 5 bases from V and 0 bases from J, leaving 13 bases between. The germline V gene has CDR1 MNHNS and CDR2 SASEGT. CDR3 length: 15 amino acids. The CDR3 DNA reads as TGTGCCAGCAGTCACTCTCCGACAGTGAACACTGAAGCTTTCTTT. Its protein product is CASSHSPTVNTEAFF.

The chain joins TRBV6-6 to TRBJ1-2; weak D call: TRBD1 (5 bases). Germline V gene lookup returns CDR1 MNHNY and CDR2 SVGAGI (reference sequence). This CDR3 has 14 amino acids. V lost 2 bases and J 7 bases, leaving 14 bases between the germline ends. CDR3 region: CASSYQGDLSGYTF. The CDR3 DNA sequence: TGTGCCAGCAGTTACCAAGGGGATTTGAGTGGCTACACCTTC.

The chain is built from TRBV7-9 and TRBJ2-1; 7 bases line up with TRBD2. V was pared by 2 bases and J by 0 bases, with 10 bases of the junction left unmatched. The CDR3 sequence is 18 residues long. The germline V gene encodes CDR1 SEHNR and CDR2 FQNEAQ (reference sequence). This chain's CDR3 is CASSLTKAGKSSYNEQFF. CDR3 bases: TGTGCCAGCAGCTTAACAAAAGCGGGAAAGAGCTCCTACAATGAGCAGTTCTTC.

The V gene is TRBV7-3, the J gene TRBJ2-1; 9 nucleotides align to TRBD1. With V trimmed by 3 bases and J by 6 bases, 9 bases remained unmatched. Germline assignment: CDR1 SGHTA and CDR2 FQGTGA. This CDR3 comprises 16 residues. CDR3 residues: CASSLSAGQGPNEQFF. CDR3 DNA sequence: TGTGCCAGCAGCTTGTCTGCGGGACAGGGTCCCAATGAGCAGTTCTTC.

Comment on this clonotype: An end of the junction differs from the germline gene, which may be a read error. In nucleotides, the CDR3 is TGTGCCGGCAGCCGGGGTCCCACTGGAGATACGCAGTATTTT. The encoded protein is CAGSRGPTGDTQYF. V usage is TRBV5-6 and J usage is TRBJ2-3; possible D gene TRBD2, 5 bases. The CDR3 is made up of 14 amino acids. CDR1 and CDR2 from the germline V gene are SGHDT and YYEEEE.

This clonotype was picked up a small number of times. The V and J genes are TRBV9 and TRBJ2-1, with 8 bases matching TRBD1. The CDR3 totals 14 residues. The V segment lost 2 bases and the J segment 13 bases; nucleotides outside the gene matches: 11. Germline assignment: CDR1 SGDLS and CDR2 YYNGEE. The CDR3 region is CASSVASIDRGQFF. The CDR3 nucleotides are TGTGCCAGCAGCGTTGCATCAATCGACAGGGGCCAGTTCTTC. Full variable domain (remainder filled in from reference TRBV9 and TRBJ2-1): DSGVTQTPKHLITATGQRVTLRCSPRSGDLSVYWYQQSLDQGLQFLIQYYNGEERAKGNILERFSAQQFPDLHSELNLSSLELGDSALYFCASSVASIDRGQFFGPGTRLTVL.

The gene calls are TRBV20-1 and TRBJ2-1; 9 nucleotides agree with TRBD2. Germline V gives CDR1 DFQATT, CDR2 SNEGSKA (reference sequence). J was trimmed by 10 bases and V by 4 bases; bases with no gene match: 11. There are 14 residues in the CDR3. The CDR3 region has the DNA TGCAGTGCTAAGGAACTAGCGGGTGGTTGGGAGCAGTTCTTC. This translates into CSAKELAGGWEQFF.